Presented here are 13 T cell receptor beta chains from one specimen sequenced in a study of cytomegalovirus exposure and HLA in healthy donors. Data came from immunoSEQ multiplex PCR; TCRdb stores just in-frame clones and leaves some out. The sample contains 200,000 to 250,000 clones, over 65% of which appear only once. The sequenced sample was PBMCs. These receptors originate from a woman aged 18-30 years in good health and CMV-seronegative.

The rearrangement links TRBV29-1 to TRBJ2-5, with D perhaps being TRBD1 or TRBD2 (5 bases each). V lost 5 bases, J lost 4 bases, and 17 bases lay in between. Germline loops: CDR1 SQVTM, CDR2 ANQGSEA. The length of the CDR3 is 14 residues. The CDR3 nucleotides are TGCAGCGTTAGTTGGGGGAGAGCTCGAGAGACCCAGTACTTC. Translating gives CSVSWGRARETQYF.

The DNA for the CDR3 is TGTGCCAGCAGTCGAGACGGGAACTATGGCTACACCTTC. Translation: CASSRDGNYGYTF. The chain links TRBV27 to TRBJ1-2; D gene ambiguous. Looked up from germline, CDR1 is MNHEY and CDR2 is SMNVEV (reference sequence). The CDR3 length is 13 residues. V was cut by 5 bases and J by 2 bases, with 9 bases left in between.

V is TRBV10-3 and J is TRBJ2-1; 9 positions agree with TRBD1. Germline loops: CDR1 ENHRY, CDR2 SYGVKD. Germline trimming cut 11 bases from V and 6 bases from J; bases unmatched to any gene: 11. CDR3 length: 14 amino acids. The CDR3 sequence: CAAAGTGRSNEQFF. The CDR3 coding sequence is TGTGCCGCGGCCGGGACAGGGAGATCCAATGAGCAGTTCTTC.

The rearrangement joins TRBV11-2 to TRBJ2-3, with a possible D match to TRBD1 (5 bases). The germline V gene encodes CDR1 SGHAT and CDR2 FQNNGV. The CDR3 has 15 residues. Trimming removed 1 base at V and 4 bases at J, with 12 bases between. The CDR3 loop reads CASSLVVVRADTQYF. The CDR3 DNA is TGTGCCAGCAGCTTAGTGGTAGTCAGGGCAGATACGCAGTATTTT.

V is TRBV4-2 and J is TRBJ1-1; D unclear. V was cut by 1 base and J by 5 bases, with 14 bases left in between. The CDR3 runs to 15 residues. Germline-derived CDR1 and CDR2 are LGHNA and YNFKEQ. CDR3 amino acids: CASSQVSGPRTEAFF. In DNA, the CDR3 is TGTGCCAGCAGCCAAGTCAGCGGCCCGCGGACTGAAGCTTTCTTT.

The chain recombines TRBV5-1 with TRBJ2-2; 9 bases map to TRBD1. Germline V lookup: CDR1 SGHRS, CDR2 YFSETQ. The CDR3 extends over 16 amino acids. V dropped 3 bases and J dropped 6; count of bases not matched to a gene: 9. In DNA, the CDR3 is TGCGCCAGCAGCTGGGACCGGGACAGGGTAGCCGGGGAGCTGTTTTTT. Its translation is CASSWDRDRVAGELFF.

The V call is TRBV11-2, the J call TRBJ1-1, with 9 bases identical to TRBD1. CDR3 length equals 17 residues. The V and J ends lost 2 bases and 4 bases, in that order; junction bases with no gene match: 11. Germline V CDR1 and CDR2: SGHAT, FQNNGV. Here the CDR3 reads CASSLIPLTGGITEAFF. CDR3 sequence (DNA): TGTGCCAGCAGCTTAATTCCCCTGACAGGGGGAATCACTGAAGCTTTCTTT.

The chain links TRBV4-1 to TRBJ2-1, with 10 bases aligning to TRBD1. Germline CDR1 is MGHRA and CDR2 is YSYEKL. Unmatched junction bases numbered 6, after V lost 2 bases and J lost 5 bases. This CDR3 is 16 amino acids long. CDR3 amino acids: CASSQLWDRGDNEQFF. DNA for the CDR3: TGCGCCAGCAGCCAACTGTGGGACAGGGGAGACAATGAGCAGTTCTTC.

The rearrangement uses TRBV19 and TRBJ1-5; D may be TRBD1 (6 bases). The V and J ends lost 5 bases and 8 bases respectively, with 10 bases between them. The CDR3 sequence is 12 residues long. Germline loops: CDR1 LNHDA, CDR2 SQIVND (reference sequence). CDR3 DNA: TGTGCCAGTAGTTCACGACAGGAGCCCCAGCATTTT. It codes for CASSSRQEPQHF.

The chain's CDR3 is CASSFPAAGAAYEQYF. CDR3 DNA sequence: TGTGCCAGCAGCTTCCCTGCAGCGGGAGCAGCCTACGAGCAGTACTTC. The chain uses TRBV7-8 and TRBJ2-7; 8 bases are shared with TRBD2. The ends lost 3 bases at V and 2 bases at J; junction bases unmatched: 9. The CDR3 loop spans 16 amino acids. Germline lookup yields CDR1 SGHVS and CDR2 FQNEAQ.

V gene TRBV5-1 combines with J gene TRBJ2-1; TRBD1 matches at 10 bases. Looked up from germline, CDR1 is SGHRS and CDR2 is YFSETQ. The CDR3 extends over 15 amino acids. V trimming: 0 bases; J trimming: 8 bases; junction bases outside the gene matches: 5. The CDR3 region is CASSLGGQGSDEQFF. The CDR3 bases are TGCGCCAGCAGCTTGGGGGGACAGGGGTCGGATGAGCAGTTCTTC.

This clone was found a few times. The chain uses TRBV4-1 and TRBJ1-1, with D possibly TRBD1 on 5 matching bases. The CDR3 runs to 15 residues. Germline V gives CDR1 MGHRA, CDR2 YSYEKL. V lost 4 bases and J lost 2, with 14 bases in between. The CDR3 DNA reads as TGCGCCAGCAGCCCCACTGGGACGGCCAACACTGAAGCTTTCTTT. The encoded protein is CASSPTGTANTEAFF.

This clone showed up just once. Germline is not matched at one junction end, which may reflect a read error. The chain recombines TRBV19 with TRBJ1-6, with D uncertain. The CDR3 runs to 14 residues. Looked up from germline, CDR1 is LNHDA and CDR2 is SQIVND (reference sequence). CDR3 loop: CASSISPINLPLHF. The CDR3 bases are TGTGCCAGTAGTATCAGCCCGATCAATTTACCCCTCCACTTT.